This T cell receptor beta chain was retrieved from a study of blood T cell repertoires in COVID-19. This CDR3 is built from 17 residues. V was cut by 0 bases and J by 1 base, with 16 bases left in between. Germline assignment: CDR1 LGHDT and CDR2 YNNKEL (reference sequence). The repertoire was sequenced with immunoSEQ multiplex PCR; TCRdb's copy has only in-frame clones and lacks some. The sample holds approximately 210,000 clones, 88% seen once. This chain uses TRBV3-1 (or the pseudogene TRBV3-2) with TRBJ2-7; no firm D call. The receptor's source is a man aged 18-30 years with active or convalescent COVID-19. Sequencing was performed on peripheral blood. This chain's CDR3 is CASSQESSFGLSYEQYF. CDR3 sequence (DNA): TGTGCCAGCAGCCAAGAATCGAGTTTTGGTTTATCCTACGAGCAGTACTTC.